Shown below are 31 T cell receptor beta chains from a single sample sequenced in a study of long-term antiretroviral therapy in people with HIV. The libraries were made with immunoSEQ v3.0 at survey level. Using immunoSEQ multiplex PCR, the repertoire was profiled, and TCRdb retains in-frame clones only, with some absent. The table has approximately 25,000 clones, just over 85% seen once. The material was unsorted PBMCs, obtained about 4.3 years after starting antiretroviral therapy. The receptors come from a man aged 25 to 40 with HIV.

This chain connects TRBV4-2 to TRBJ1-3; 9 nucleotides line up with TRBD1. CDR1 is LGHNA and CDR2 is YNFKEQ in the germline V gene. CDR3 length: 16 amino acids. V dropped 0 bases and J dropped 6; count of bases not matched to a gene: 6. In DNA, the CDR3 is TGTGCCAGCAGCCAAGACCCACAGGGGGCGGAAAACACCATATATTTT. It codes for CASSQDPQGAENTIYF.

The rearrangement links TRBV5-1 to TRBJ2-1; D unresolved. CDR3 length: 14 residues. In germline, CDR1 is SGHRS, CDR2 YFSETQ. Trimming left V 0 bases short and J 7 bases short, with 11 bases between. The CDR3 spells CASSLDVSRNEQFF. The CDR3, as DNA: TGCGCCAGCAGCTTGGATGTTAGCAGAAATGAGCAGTTCTTC.

The V call is TRBV9, the J call TRBJ2-1, with D possibly matching TRBD2 (6 bases). CDR3 size: 15 residues. The germline CDR1 and CDR2 sequences are SGDLS and YYNGEE. V gave up 0 bases and J gave up 7 bases, with 14 bases separating them. DNA for the CDR3: TGTGCCAGCAGCGTAGGACGGGAGCAAACTAATGAGCAGTTCTTC. This encodes CASSVGREQTNEQFF.

The J gene is TRBJ2-1, the V gene TRBV25-1; D may be TRBD2 (6 bases). The CDR3 spans 17 residues. The ends were cut back, 8 bases at V and 7 bases at J, with 27 bases in the middle. From germline, CDR1 is MGHDK and CDR2 SYGVNS. The CDR3 reads CASSDHPSWGGNNEQFF. As DNA, the CDR3 is TGTGCCAGCTCCGATCATCCCTCTTGGGGAGGCAATAATGAGCAGTTCTTC.

The chain uses TRBV6-1 and TRBJ2-2; no reliable D call. The CDR3 runs 15 residues. Trimming took off 8 bases at V and 2 bases at J, with 15 bases between the two ends. In germline, CDR1 is MNHNS, CDR2 SASEGT. Written as DNA, the CDR3 is TGTGCCAGCCGTTCAGTAGCAGAAAACACCGGGGAGCTGTTTTTT. Protein sequence: CASRSVAENTGELFF.

J is TRBJ2-5 and V is TRBV18; TRBD2 aligns across 10 bases. CDR3 length: 15 residues. Trimming took 1 base from V and 5 from J; bases not matched to a gene: 4. Germline V lookup: CDR1 KGHSH, CDR2 LQKENI. CDR3 sequence reads: CASSPLSGRTETQYF. In nucleotides, the CDR3 is TGTGCCAGCTCACCACTTAGCGGGAGGACCGAGACCCAGTACTTC.

Judged by abundance, this clone is medium-sized. The CDR3 bases are TGTGCCAGCAGCGTAGCTCCTGCAGACACTGAAGCTTTCTTT. It translates to CASSVAPADTEAFF. This sequence joins TRBV9 and TRBJ1-1; D gene ambiguous. V lost 0 bases and J 3 bases, leaving 9 bases between the germline ends. This CDR3 has 14 amino acids. Germline V gene sequence: CDR1 SGDLS, CDR2 YYNGEE.

The chain recombines TRBV5-1 with TRBJ2-7; no definite D call. From germline, CDR1 is SGHRS and CDR2 YFSETQ. The CDR3 has 17 residues. Trimming took off 0 bases at V and 1 base at J, with 17 bases between the two ends. CDR3 amino acids: CASSLGLSWVESYEQYF. The CDR3 nucleotides are TGCGCCAGCAGCTTGGGGTTGTCGTGGGTCGAATCCTACGAGCAGTACTTC.

The J gene is TRBJ2-7, the V gene TRBV6-5, with a tentative D call TRBD2 (6 bases). Germline V gives CDR1 MNHEY, CDR2 SVGAGI. The CDR3 length is 14 residues. Trimming pared 1 base from V and 3 bases from J, leaving 10 bases between. DNA for the CDR3: TGTGCCAGCAGTTACTTGGCGGGGAACTACGAGCAGTACTTC. Translation: CASSYLAGNYEQYF.

The J gene is TRBJ2-2, the V gene TRBV13; 13 nucleotides agree with TRBD2. The CDR3 spans 17 residues. The germline gives CDR1 PRHDT, CDR2 FYEKMQ (reference sequence). With V trimmed by 4 bases and J by 4 bases, 6 bases remained unmatched. In nucleotides, the CDR3 is TGTGCCAGCAGCTCCCGGACTAGCGGGAGTGGCACCGGGGAGCTGTTTTTT. Amino acids: CASSSRTSGSGTGELFF.

The chain couples TRBV5-1 to TRBJ1-1; D perhaps matches TRBD1 (5 bases). The germline V and J ends were trimmed by 0 bases and 11 bases, with 20 bases remaining between them. Germline CDR1 reads SGHRS; CDR2 reads YFSETQ. The CDR3 has 15 residues. The CDR3 sequence is CASSLAVGLGTRAFF. DNA for the CDR3: TGCGCCAGCAGCTTGGCTGTAGGTCTGGGGACGCGCGCTTTCTTT.

This clone was observed a few times. The V call is TRBV11-2, the J call TRBJ1-6, with D possibly TRBD1 on 5 matching bases. Trimming left V 5 bases short and J 13 bases short, with 18 bases between. Per germline, CDR1 SGHAT and CDR2 FQNNGV. CDR3 length: 14 amino acids. CDR3 sequence (DNA): TGTGCCAGCAGCCCGGGGGTTGGCGGAAGCCCCCTCCACTTT. This sequence encodes CASSPGVGGSPLHF.

The chain couples TRBV25-1 to TRBJ2-7, with D possibly TRBD2 on 5 matching bases. Trimming removed 2 bases at V and 4 bases at J, with 15 bases between. Germline lookup yields CDR1 MGHDK and CDR2 SYGVNS. CDR3 length equals 15 residues. The CDR3 DNA is TGTGCCAGCAGTGAAAACGTTGGCCGAGGGTACGAGCAGTACTTC. Translation: CASSENVGRGYEQYF.

The chain combines TRBV15 with TRBJ1-1; D uncertain. Germline V gene lookup returns CDR1 LNHNV and CDR2 YYDKDF (reference sequence). The CDR3 runs 12 residues. Trimming removed 6 bases from V and 0 bases from J, with 5 bases in between. The CDR3 is CATSFLNTEAFF. DNA of the CDR3: TGTGCCACCAGTTTCTTGAACACTGAAGCTTTCTTT.

The J gene is TRBJ1-2, the V gene TRBV7-2, with D possibly being TRBD1 (5 bases). The germline V and J ends were trimmed by 9 bases and 4 bases, with 12 bases remaining between them. CDR1 is SGHTA and CDR2 is FQGNSA in the germline V gene. CDR3 length: 12 amino acids. The CDR3 sequence is CASTLGAYGYTF. In nucleotides, the CDR3 is TGTGCCAGTACGCTAGGGGCCTATGGCTACACCTTC.

This clone showed up just once. The chain employs TRBV6-6 and TRBJ2-1; D remains unclear. The CDR3 is made up of 13 amino acids. Deletions cut 7 bases from V and 7 bases from J, with 14 bases between. Looked up from germline, CDR1 is MNHNY and CDR2 is SVGAGI (reference sequence). This CDR3 is CASKPPDRNEQFF. CDR3 coding DNA: TGTGCCAGCAAGCCCCCGGACCGAAATGAGCAGTTCTTC.

The chain has TRBV6-5 and TRBJ1-5; D remains unclear. Germline assignment: CDR1 MNHEY and CDR2 SVGAGI. With 0 bases removed from V and 5 bases from J, the gap between germline ends came to 8 bases. This CDR3 is 14 amino acids long. Here the CDR3 reads CASSYSTADQPQHF. The CDR3 DNA sequence: TGTGCCAGCAGTTACTCGACCGCGGATCAGCCCCAGCATTTT.

The CDR3 is CASSIRQGPGYTF. In DNA form, the CDR3 reads TGTGCCAGTAGTATACGTCAGGGACCCGGCTACACCTTC. The genes are TRBV19 and TRBJ1-2; tentative D call: TRBD1 (5 bases). Germline CDR1 is LNHDA and CDR2 is SQIVND (reference sequence). The CDR3 runs 13 residues. The V and J ends lost 2 bases and 8 bases respectively, with 12 bases between them.

The V call is TRBV27, the J call TRBJ1-2; 10 positions match TRBD1. The CDR3 sequence is 15 residues long. Losses at the gene ends were 4 bases for V and 7 bases for J; bases not matched to a gene: 9. Germline V gene sequence: CDR1 MNHEY, CDR2 SMNVEV (reference sequence). DNA for the CDR3: TGTGCCAGCAGTTCCCGACAGGGGGCTGGGCTTGGCTACACCTTC. Its translation: CASSSRQGAGLGYTF.

The chain has TRBV6-5 and TRBJ1-6, with D tentatively TRBD1 (5 bases). Germline assignment: CDR1 MNHEY and CDR2 SVGAGI. The CDR3 runs to 15 residues. V lost 5 bases and J 9 bases, leaving 17 bases between the germline ends. The CDR3 bases are TGTGCCAGCAGTCGAGCGGGGGGGGAAGGTTCACCCCTCCACTTT. Translating it yields CASSRAGGEGSPLHF.

The chain joins TRBV6-5 to TRBJ2-5; TRBD2 matches 8 bases. The CDR3 has 13 residues. CDR1 and CDR2 (germline): MNHEY, SVGAGI. Trimming cost V 6 bases and J 5 bases; bases outside gene matches: 5. Written as DNA, the CDR3 is TGTGCCAGCAGAAAAGCGGGGGTGGAGACCCAGTACTTC. It is translated as CASRKAGVETQYF.

The J gene is TRBJ1-1, the V gene TRBV9; 7 bases are a match to TRBD1. Germline assignment: CDR1 SGDLS and CDR2 YYNGEE. The junction had 5 bases not matched to a gene; V was cut back by 3 bases and J by 3 bases. The CDR3 totals 14 residues. The DNA for the CDR3 is TGTGCCAGCAGCGCACTTGACAGGGACACTGAAGCTTTCTTT. Its protein product is CASSALDRDTEAFF.

The chain combines TRBV10-3 with TRBJ2-3, with 7 bases lining up with TRBD2. Germline loops: CDR1 ENHRY, CDR2 SYGVKD. CDR3 size: 15 residues. The trim removed 11 bases at V and 1 base at J, leaving 12 bases unmatched. The CDR3 bases are TGTGCCCGGACCGGGGGGAGAGACCGCACAGATACGCAGTATTTT. Translating gives CARTGGRDRTDTQYF.

The chain uses TRBV19 and TRBJ1-2; D may be TRBD1 (5 bases). CDR3 length equals 15 residues. The germline gives CDR1 LNHDA, CDR2 SQIVND (reference sequence). Trimming took 3 bases from V and 8 from J, leaving 19 bases between them. The CDR3 reads CASSIFSGQGDGYTF. In DNA form, the CDR3 reads TGTGCCAGTAGTATCTTCAGCGGACAAGGGGACGGCTACACCTTC.

The gene calls are TRBV13 and TRBJ1-2; no definite D call. Germline V gene sequence: CDR1 PRHDT, CDR2 FYEKMQ (reference sequence). The V and J ends lost 5 bases and 4 bases respectively, with 17 bases between them. The CDR3 totals 15 residues. The CDR3 is CASSLKGHSGYGYTF. The CDR3, as DNA: TGTGCCAGCAGCCTCAAAGGGCACTCGGGCTATGGCTACACCTTC.

The chain is built from TRBV7-2 and TRBJ1-5; 9 bases align to TRBD1. The J segment lost 6 bases and the V segment lost 0 bases, leaving 6 bases of the junction unmatched. CDR3 size: 16 residues. Germline lookup yields CDR1 SGHTA and CDR2 FQGNSA. The DNA of the CDR3 is TGTGCCAGCAGCTTAGCGGGACAGGGCATCGGTCAGCCCCAGCATTTT. It yields the protein CASSLAGQGIGQPQHF. Using reference TRBV7-2 and TRBJ1-5 for the parts outside the CDR3, the full variable domain is GAGVSQSPSNKVTEKGKDVELRCDPISGHTALYWYRQSLGQGLEFLIYFQGNSAPDKSGLPSDRFSAERTGGSVSTLTIQRTQQEDSAVYLCASSLAGQGIGQPQHFGDGTRLSIL.

This clone was detected only a few times. The V and J genes are TRBV7-2 and TRBJ2-7; 9 bases are shared with TRBD1. V was clipped by 5 bases and J by 4 bases; unmatched bases: 3. From germline, CDR1 is SGHTA and CDR2 FQGNSA. The CDR3 has 13 residues. The CDR3 DNA is TGTGCCAGCAGCGTGGGACAGGGTTACGAGCAGTACTTC. Its protein product is CASSVGQGYEQYF.

This chain connects TRBV2 to TRBJ1-2, with D unresolved. Trimming pared 3 bases from V and 4 bases from J, leaving 9 bases between. CDR1 is SNHLY and CDR2 is FYNNEI in the germline V gene. The CDR3 extends over 13 amino acids. CDR3 in amino acids: CASSENLGYGYTF. The CDR3 DNA reads TGTGCCAGCAGTGAGAATCTCGGCTATGGCTACACCTTC.

J is TRBJ2-7 and V is TRBV4-3, with 7 bases lining up with TRBD1. Germline V lookup: CDR1 LGHNA, CDR2 YSLEER. The CDR3 covers 15 residues. Trimming at V came to 0 bases and at J to 2 bases, leaving 4 bases not matched to a gene. The CDR3 sequence: CASSQDVQGAYEQYF. The DNA of the CDR3 is TGCGCCAGCAGCCAAGATGTCCAGGGGGCCTACGAGCAGTACTTC.

The chain employs TRBV11-3 and TRBJ1-1; a weak D match, TRBD1 (6 bases). Germline CDR1 and CDR2: SGHNT and YENEEA. V lost 4 bases and J 5 bases, leaving 14 bases between the germline ends. CDR3 length equals 14 residues. In DNA, the CDR3 is TGTGCCAGCAGCTCCGGGGGCGCGAATACTGAAGCTTTCTTT. Residues: CASSSGGANTEAFF.

J is TRBJ1-2 and V is TRBV6-5, with no clear D. The germline gives CDR1 MNHEY, CDR2 SVGAGI. This CDR3 is 13 amino acids long. V lost 0 bases to trimming and J lost 7 bases, with 9 bases between them. Written as DNA, the CDR3 is TGTGCCAGCAGTTACTCGACTCGGTTTGGCTACACCTTC. It yields the protein CASSYSTRFGYTF.